These 20 T cell receptor beta chains came from one sample sequenced in a study of T cell repertoires in cytomegalovirus infection. TCRdb reprocessed the reads with MiXCR, giving one entry per CDR3 protein. This sample carries fewer than 250,000 distinct CDR3 sequences, roughly 22% of them seen once, and the ten largest clones take around a sixth. The sequenced sample was CD8+ T cells from PBMCs. These TCRs come from a human donor in good health (CMV status not recorded). Some clones in this sample may be carry-over from other donors' samples.

This clonotype was seen a few times. The chain has TRBV28 and TRBJ1-2; possible D gene TRBD1, 5 bases. The length of the CDR3 is 13 residues. Germline CDR1 MDHEN, CDR2 SYDVKM. V lost 10 bases to trimming and J lost 6 bases, with 18 bases between them. Here the CDR3 reads CAIMGGGNNGYTF. CDR3 sequence (DNA): TGTGCCATTATGGGGGGGGGGAACAATGGCTACACCTTC.

The chain recombines TRBV28 with TRBJ2-5; 16 bases map to TRBD2. V trimming: 5 bases; J trimming: 0 bases; junction bases outside the gene matches: 12. This CDR3 has 20 amino acids. The V gene's germline CDR1 is MDHEN and CDR2 SYDVKM. CDR3 amino acids: CASSRYGTSGGGSNQETQYF. CDR3 sequence (DNA): TGTGCCAGCAGTCGGTATGGGACTAGCGGGGGGGGCTCGAACCAAGAGACCCAGTACTTC.

This clonotype came up many times. V and J are TRBV6-4 and TRBJ2-6, with D unclear. Germline CDR1 is MRHNA and CDR2 is SNTAGT. The CDR3 consists of 13 residues. Trimming took off 0 bases at V and 3 bases at J, with 0 bases between the two ends. Written as DNA, the CDR3 is TGTGCCAGCAGTGACTCTGGGGCCAACGTCCTGACTTTC. It encodes CASSDSGANVLTF.

This clonotype occurred once. This may be a read error, as it is one base from a much larger clone. The V call is TRBV20-1, the J call TRBJ2-3; D assignment may be TRBD1 or TRBD2 (6 bases each). In germline, CDR1 is DFQATT, CDR2 SNEGSKA (reference sequence). This CDR3 has 18 amino acids. Trimming left V 5 bases short and J 4 bases short, with 28 bases between. For the CDR3, the DNA is TGCAGTGCTGACAAGGGGGGACTCGGTTATTTCATCGCAGATACGCAGTATTTT. Translation gives CSADKGGLGYFIADTQYF.

This clonotype was detected many times. V usage is TRBV7-3 and J usage is TRBJ1-1; D unresolved. V was shortened by 6 bases and J by 5 bases, with 13 bases between the two germline ends. The CDR3 has 13 amino acids. Germline CDR1 and CDR2: SGHTA and FQGTGA. CDR3 region: CASSQPGDTEAFF. The CDR3 region has the DNA TGTGCCAGCAGTCAGCCCGGGGATACTGAAGCTTTCTTT.

As DNA, the CDR3 is TGCAGCGTGAGCGGACAGGGTGAAGCTTTCTTT. Translation: CSVSGQGEAFF. The chain is built from TRBV29-1 and TRBJ1-1; 8 bases line up with TRBD1. The CDR3 runs to 11 residues. In germline, CDR1 is SQVTM, CDR2 ANQGSEA. The V segment lost 6 bases and the J segment 7 bases; nucleotides outside the gene matches: 4.

This clonotype came up many times. This chain joins TRBV7-2 and TRBJ1-1, with 7 bases that match TRBD1. Per the germline V gene, CDR1 is SGHTA and CDR2 is FQGNSA. V lost 3 bases to trimming and J lost 5 bases; unmatched junction nucleotides: 6. The CDR3 contains 14 residues. The CDR3 loop is CASSFLGTATEAFF. CDR3 DNA: TGTGCCAGCAGCTTTTTGGGGACAGCGACTGAAGCTTTCTTT.

In its sample, this clonotype was seen a few times. This sequence joins TRBV7-8 and TRBJ2-5; D gene uncertain. V was pared by 1 base and J by 2 bases, with 8 bases between. The CDR3 runs 14 residues. The germline V gene encodes CDR1 SGHVS and CDR2 FQNEAQ. The CDR3 loop reads CASSLVPPQETQYF. CDR3 nucleotides: TGTGCCAGCAGCTTAGTACCCCCACAAGAGACCCAGTACTTC. The complete variable domain, with remaining parts taken from reference TRBV7-8 and TRBJ2-5, reads GAGVSQSPRYKVAKRGQDVALRCDPISGHVSLFWYQQALGQGPEFLTYFQNEAQLDKSGLPSDRFFAERPEGSVSTLKIQRTQQEDSAVYLCASSLVPPQETQYFGPGTRLLVL.

The gene calls are TRBV20-1 and TRBJ2-2; 15 bases fit TRBD2. The CDR3 extends over 21 amino acids. Germline CDR1 reads DFQATT; CDR2 reads SNEGSKA (reference sequence). Trimming cost V 0 bases and J 5 bases; bases outside gene matches: 16. In nucleotides, the CDR3 is TGCAGTGCTAGAGAGCCTTGGACTAGCGGGGGGGCAACAAGGGGGACCGGGGAGCTGTTTTTT. Translating gives CSAREPWTSGGATRGTGELFF.

The chain carries TRBV4-1 and TRBJ2-2; the D gene is possibly TRBD1 (6 bases). The length of the CDR3 is 17 residues. Germline CDR1 is MGHRA and CDR2 is YSYEKL. Trimming took off 0 bases at V and 4 bases at J, with 15 bases between the two ends. The CDR3 DNA follows: TGCGCCAGCAGCCAAGATACCGACAGGCCACCCACCGGGGAGCTGTTTTTT. Translating gives CASSQDTDRPPTGELFF.

This clonotype occurred many times. The chain joins TRBV27 to TRBJ2-7; D remains unclear. Germline V lookup: CDR1 MNHEY, CDR2 SMNVEV (reference sequence). The CDR3 sequence is 12 residues long. V was trimmed by 6 bases and J by 4 bases, leaving 10 bases between them. The CDR3 DNA sequence: TGTGCCAGCAGGAACACAGATTACGAGCAGTACTTC. This codes for CASRNTDYEQYF.

This clonotype was seen ten or more times. The chain couples TRBV7-3 to TRBJ2-3; a possible D gene is TRBD1 (5 bases). Per the germline V gene, CDR1 is SGHTA and CDR2 is FQGTGA. The length of the CDR3 is 14 residues. V was pared by 1 base and J by 1 base, with 6 bases between. CDR3 in DNA: TGTGCCAGCAGCTTAAAAGGGGGCACAGATACGCAGTATTTT. Protein product: CASSLKGGTDTQYF. The full variable domain, completed using reference TRBV7-3 and TRBJ2-3, is GAGVSQTPSNKVTEKGKYVELRCDPISGHTALYWYRQSLGQGPEFLIYFQGTGAADDSGLPNDRFFAVRPEGSVSTLKIQRTERGDSAVYLCASSLKGGTDTQYFGPGTRLTVL.

The CDR3 loop reads CASSLNGGGFLTDTQYF. The CDR3 region has the DNA TGTGCCAGCAGTTTAAACGGCGGGGGCTTCCTCACAGATACGCAGTATTTT. This chain joins TRBV13 and TRBJ2-3; D is perhaps TRBD2 (7 bases). V was shortened by 6 bases and J by 2 bases, with 21 bases between the two germline ends. This CDR3 is 17 amino acids long. Germline CDR1 PRHDT, CDR2 FYEKMQ (reference sequence).

This clonotype was found a few times. The chain joins TRBV20-1 to TRBJ2-7; no firm D call. Trimming took off 5 bases at V and 0 bases at J, with 11 bases between the two ends. Germline V gene data show CDR1 as DFQATT and CDR2 as SNEGSKA (reference sequence). The CDR3 has 13 residues. The CDR3 coding sequence is TGCAGTGCTGAGACTTTCAGCTCCTACGAGCAGTACTTC. It translates to CSAETFSSYEQYF.

In this sample, this clonotype turned up a few times. The chain combines TRBV6-1 with TRBJ2-2, with TRBD2 as a possible D gene (6 bases). The CDR3 length is 15 residues. V lost 5 bases, J lost 4 bases, and 14 bases lay in between. Germline loops: CDR1 MNHNS, CDR2 SASEGT. The CDR3 bases are TGTGCCAGCAGTTACCGGCGGGGCTTCACCGGGGAGCTGTTTTTT. Protein product: CASSYRRGFTGELFF.

This chain links TRBV20-1 with TRBJ1-3; no reliable D call. CDR3 length: 12 residues. Trimming shortened V by 0 bases and J by 4 bases, and 4 bases separated the two germline ends. Germline V gives CDR1 DFQATT, CDR2 SNEGSKA (reference sequence). The CDR3 DNA sequence: TGCAGTGCTAGAGAATACGGAAACACCATATATTTT. Its protein is CSAREYGNTIYF.

The table lists this clonotype with many counts. V and J are TRBV4-2 and TRBJ1-1; possibly TRBD1 for D (6 bases). Trimming took off 3 bases at V and 1 base at J, with 9 bases between the two ends. Germline assignment: CDR1 LGHNA and CDR2 YNFKEQ. The CDR3 covers 14 residues. This CDR3 reads CASSQFRGNTEAFF. DNA for the CDR3: TGTGCCAGCAGCCAGTTCAGGGGGAACACTGAAGCTTTCTTT.

The gene calls are TRBV9 and TRBJ2-5, with 9 bases lining up with TRBD2. The germline CDR1 and CDR2 sequences are SGDLS and YYNGEE. The CDR3 extends over 16 amino acids. Unmatched junction bases numbered 9, after V lost 4 bases and J lost 2 bases. In DNA, the CDR3 is TGTGCCAGCAGCATTATAGCGGGGGCCCCTCAAGAGACCCAGTACTTC. This translates into CASSIIAGAPQETQYF.

This clonotype was counted many times. J is TRBJ2-7 and V is TRBV7-9; perhaps TRBD1 as D (5 bases). This CDR3 comprises 13 residues. Trimming shortened V by 5 bases and J by 2 bases, and 10 bases separated the two germline ends. Germline V gives CDR1 SEHNR, CDR2 FQNEAQ (reference sequence). The CDR3 reads CASSPQTAYEQYF. CDR3 sequence (DNA): TGTGCCAGCAGCCCCCAGACAGCCTACGAGCAGTACTTC.

This clonotype was counted at least ten times. V gene TRBV12-3 or TRBV12-4 combines with J gene TRBJ2-7; D gene unclear. The CDR3 is 13 residues long. The V gene lost 6 bases and the J gene lost 3 bases, with 12 bases spanning the gap. CDR3 sequence reads: CASSSGPFYEQYF. Written as DNA, the CDR3 is TGTGCCAGCAGCTCCGGCCCATTCTACGAGCAGTACTTC.